The 17 T cell receptor beta chains below all came from one sample that was sequenced in a study of regulatory T cells in long-lasting Graves disease. With iRepertoire HTBI primers and Arm-PCR of CDR3 regions, TCR beta libraries were built. TCRdb reprocessed the multiplex PCR reads with MiXCR, giving one entry per CDR3 protein. The sample yields about 470,000 distinct CDR3 sequences, around a fifth seen once. Time point indicated: persistent/refractory GD, antithyroid drugs over 5 years with positive TRAb. PBMCs provided the RNA from which the TCR library was made. The material sequenced was peripheral blood mononuclear cells (PBMCs), taken when the disease was refractory, from a patient treated with antithyroid drugs. The receptor source for this set is a female donor with Graves disease.

V usage is TRBV6-4 and J usage is TRBJ1-4; maybe TRBD1 (5 bases). Germline V gene data show CDR1 as MRHNA and CDR2 as SNTAGT. V lost 5 bases to trimming and J lost 6 bases, with 16 bases between them. CDR3 length equals 15 residues. The CDR3 loop reads CASSPRGARDEKLFF. CDR3 nucleotides: TGTGCCAGCAGTCCACGAGGGGCACGAGATGAAAAACTGTTTTTT.

This clonotype was seen a few times. This chain uses TRBV30 with TRBJ1-3; D unclear. This CDR3 spans 14 amino acids. The V gene lost 4 bases and the J gene lost 0 bases, with 10 bases spanning the gap. Germline assignment: CDR1 GTSNPN and CDR2 SVGIG (reference sequence). The CDR3 DNA reads TGTGCCTGGACTTTGGGCATCTCTGGAAACACCATATATTTT. Its protein is CAWTLGISGNTIYF.

In this sample, this clonotype turned up many times. V usage is TRBV6-2 or TRBV6-3 and J usage is TRBJ1-1, with no clear D. Per germline, CDR1 MNHEY and CDR2 SVGEGT. The V end was cut by 2 bases, the J end by 6 bases, with 7 bases between. The CDR3 covers 12 residues. Here the CDR3 DNA reads TGTGCCAGCAGTTACAGGGAGTCTGAAGCTTTCTTT. It translates to CASSYRESEAFF.

Written as DNA, the CDR3 is TGTGCCAGCAGTTTATATCCAACACAAGGTAGCGGGAGTTTAGGATACAATGAGCAGTTCTTC. As protein: CASSLYPTQGSGSLGYNEQFF. The chain couples TRBV27 to TRBJ2-1; 9 nucleotides align to TRBD2. Germline trimming cut 1 base from V and 4 bases from J; bases unmatched to any gene: 20. The CDR3 has 21 residues. Germline V CDR1 and CDR2: MNHEY, SMNVEV (reference sequence).

For this clonotype: A single base separates this from a much larger clone, so it may be a read error. The chain carries TRBV3-1 and TRBJ1-2; 8 nucleotides line up with TRBD1. Germline V gene data show CDR1 as LGHDT and CDR2 as YNNKEL (reference sequence). The CDR3 has 15 residues. DNA of the CDR3: TGTGCCAGCGGCCAAGCTAAGTCAGGGGGCCGTGGCTACACCTTC. It codes for CASGQAKSGGRGYTF.

CDR3 DNA sequence: TGTGCCAGCAGCTTAAGGGGTAGGGCGGGGGAGCAGTACTTC. This gives the protein CASSLRGRAGEQYF. The rearrangement uses TRBV13 and TRBJ2-7, with D tentatively TRBD2 (6 bases). The CDR3 is 14 amino acids. The ends were cut back, 2 bases at V and 7 bases at J, with 15 bases in the middle. Per the germline V gene, CDR1 is PRHDT and CDR2 is FYEKMQ (reference sequence).

This clonotype has ten or more counts. The V gene is TRBV12-3 or TRBV12-4, the J gene TRBJ1-2; the match to TRBD1 covers 9 bases. V lost 5 bases, J lost 6 bases, and 4 bases stayed unmatched. The CDR3 totals 13 residues. CDR3 coding DNA: TGTGCCAGCAGTCGGCGACAGGGGGATGGCTACACCTTC. Its translation: CASSRRQGDGYTF.

At least ten counts were recorded for this clonotype. J is TRBJ1-1 and V is TRBV6-1; D call uncertain. Trimming took off 6 bases at V and 10 bases at J, with 12 bases between the two ends. CDR1 MNHNS and CDR2 SASEGT come from the germline V gene. The CDR3 loop spans 11 amino acids. CDR3 protein: CASRASGVAFF. The CDR3 DNA follows: TGTGCCAGCAGAGCGTCGGGCGTAGCTTTCTTT.

The rearrangement uses TRBV29-1 and TRBJ2-7; TRBD1 or TRBD2 may be the D gene (6 bases each). CDR1 and CDR2 from the germline V gene are SQVTM and ANQGSEA. Between the trimmed V and J ends, which lost 7 bases and 3 bases, there was a span of 16 bases. The CDR3 is made up of 13 amino acids. The CDR3 nucleotides are TGCAGCGCAGGAGGGGGGCTTGACTACGAGCAGTACTTC. It codes for CSAGGGLDYEQYF.

This clonotype was seen at least ten times. This rearrangement joins TRBV13 to TRBJ1-5; D ambiguous. This CDR3 is 18 amino acids long. Germline values: CDR1 PRHDT, CDR2 FYEKMQ (reference sequence). Trimming pared 0 bases from V and 7 bases from J, leaving 22 bases between. The DNA for the CDR3 is TGTGCCAGCAGCTTAGGGGTCACACACCCAGCAGAGGTCCAGCCCCAGCATTTT. Protein: CASSLGVTHPAEVQPQHF.

V and J are TRBV20-1 and TRBJ2-4; TRBD2 might be the D (6 bases). Deletions cut 3 bases from V and 7 bases from J, with 19 bases between. Germline-derived CDR1 and CDR2 are DFQATT and SNEGSKA (reference sequence). The CDR3 extends over 15 amino acids. The CDR3 region is CSARTRDSPWNIQYF. DNA for the CDR3: TGCAGTGCTAGGACCCGGGACTCTCCTTGGAACATTCAGTACTTC.

This clonotype occurred a few times. At one end, the junction sequence differs from germline, possibly due to a read error. The chain employs TRBV10-3 and TRBJ1-2; 9 positions agree with TRBD1. The CDR3 covers 15 residues. Germline assignment: CDR1 ENHRY and CDR2 SYGVKD. In nucleotides, the CDR3 is TGTGCCATCAGCGATTGGGACAGGGATCTCTATGGCTACACCTTT. Amino acid sequence: CAISDWDRDLYGYTF.

This clonotype was observed a handful of times. The rearrangement links TRBV29-1 to TRBJ1-5, with unresolved D. Looked up from germline, CDR1 is SQVTM and CDR2 is ANQGSEA. The CDR3 sequence is 13 residues long. The V and J ends lost 4 bases and 5 bases respectively, with 12 bases between them. The CDR3 spells CSVGQVRDQPQHF. DNA for the CDR3: TGCAGCGTTGGTCAAGTCCGGGATCAGCCCCAGCATTTT.

There are many counts of this clonotype. This chain uses TRBV29-1 with TRBJ1-1; weak D call: TRBD1 (6 bases). This CDR3 spans 11 amino acids. V was pared by 3 bases and J by 10 bases, with 12 bases between. Germline-derived CDR1 and CDR2 are SQVTM and ANQGSEA. As DNA, the CDR3 is TGCAGCGTTGACCGGGGGCTTGGAGCTTTCTTT. As protein: CSVDRGLGAFF.

This clonotype has only a few counts. This chain links TRBV20-1 with TRBJ2-7, with a weak D call TRBD1 (6 bases). CDR3 length: 17 residues. Germline CDR1 and CDR2: DFQATT and SNEGSKA (reference sequence). The V end lost 3 bases, the J end lost 2 bases, and 23 bases lay between the germline ends. The CDR3 loop is CSARGTNTGKGPYEQYF. The CDR3 DNA sequence: TGCAGTGCTAGGGGTACTAATACAGGGAAAGGTCCCTACGAGCAGTACTTC.

This clonotype was recorded at least ten times. This sequence joins TRBV11-2 and TRBJ2-5, with TRBD2 matching over 9 bases. The CDR3 has 17 amino acids. Germline V lookup: CDR1 SGHAT, CDR2 FQNNGV. With 5 bases clipped from V and 0 bases from J, the junction kept 10 bases outside the gene matches. CDR3 bases: TGTGCCAGCAGCCCGGGCAGCGGGGGGATTTACCAAGAGACCCAGTACTTC. The encoded protein is CASSPGSGGIYQETQYF. The full variable domain, rest sourced from reference TRBV11-2 and TRBJ2-5, is EAGVAQSPRYKIIEKRQSVAFWCNPISGHATLYWYQQILGQGPKLLIQFQNNGVVDDSQLPKDRFSAERLKGVDSTLKIQPAKLEDSAVYLCASSPGSGGIYQETQYFGPGTRLLVL.

There are a few counts of this clonotype. A read error is possible here, since a much larger clone lies one base away. V gene TRBV2 combines with J gene TRBJ2-5; 7 nucleotides agree with TRBD1. This CDR3 is built from 19 residues. Germline CDR1 SNHLY, CDR2 FYNNEI. The chain's CDR3 is CASSDTGDEMPPYQETKYF. The CDR3, as DNA: TGTGCCAGCAGCGATACAGGGGACGAAATGCCCCCTTACCAAGAGACCAAGTACTTC.